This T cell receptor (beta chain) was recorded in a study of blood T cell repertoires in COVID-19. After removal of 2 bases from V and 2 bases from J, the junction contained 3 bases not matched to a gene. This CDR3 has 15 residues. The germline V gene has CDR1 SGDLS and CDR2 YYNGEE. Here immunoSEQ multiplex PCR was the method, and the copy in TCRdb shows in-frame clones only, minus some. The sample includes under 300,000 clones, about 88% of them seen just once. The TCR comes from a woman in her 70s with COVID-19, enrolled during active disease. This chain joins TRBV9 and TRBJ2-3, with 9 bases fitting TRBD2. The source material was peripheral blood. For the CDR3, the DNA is TGTGCCAGCAGCGTTGCTAGCGGGGTCACAGATACGCAGTATTTT. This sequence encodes CASSVASGVTDTQYF.